The entry below describes one TCR beta chain. The CDR3 extends over 17 amino acids. Repertoires were generated with immunoSEQ multiplex PCR, while TCRdb's copy carries only in-frame clones and drops some. The data contain 540,000 or so clones, roughly 91% of them singletons. The data derive from a study of blood T cell repertoires in COVID-19. Material for sequencing was peripheral blood. The rearrangement uses TRBV21-1 and TRBJ1-2; the D call of TRBD1 is as the table states it, not checked on the DNA. TRBV21-1 is listed as a pseudogene. This sequence originates from a woman between 45 and 60 years old with COVID-19, enrolled during active disease. The CDR3 DNA reads TGTGCCAGCAGCAAAGGGAGGGGGCCGTTTTCCCACTATGGCTACACCTTC. Translation: CASSKGRGPFSHYGYTF.